The 25 T cell receptor beta chains below were found in one sample sequenced in a study of blood T cell repertoires in COVID-19. Sequenced by immunoSEQ multiplex PCR; TCRdb stores in-frame clones only, minus some. The sample consists of about 390,000 clones, 85% to 90% of them appearing once. Specimen: PBMCs or T cells enriched from blood (not recorded which). The receptor set was obtained from a woman aged 45-60 years who had recovered from COVID-19.

This rearrangement joins TRBV5-4 to TRBJ1-3, with D possibly TRBD1 on 6 matching bases. The CDR3 has 15 residues. Germline V gene lookup returns CDR1 SGHNT and CDR2 YYREEE (reference sequence). Trimming shortened V by 0 bases and J by 3 bases, and 10 bases separated the two germline ends. The CDR3 DNA follows: TGTGCCAGCAGCTTGGGAAACAGGGATGGAAACACCATATATTTT. As protein: CASSLGNRDGNTIYF.

With regard to this clone: This may be a read error: a much more frequent sequence differs by one nucleotide. Other DNA sequences of this sample code for an identical CDR3. The chain combines TRBV7-8 with TRBJ1-1, with no clear D. The V gene's germline CDR1 is SGHVS and CDR2 FQNEAQ. The V and J ends lost 1 base and 0 bases respectively, with 3 bases between them. This CDR3 is 13 amino acids long. Here the CDR3 DNA reads TGTGCCAGCAGCTTAGACATGAACACTGAAGCTTTCTTT. It translates to CASSLDMNTEAFF.

The chain has TRBV3-1 (or the pseudogene TRBV3-2) and TRBJ1-4; 8 bases line up with TRBD1. After removal of 2 bases from V and 8 bases from J, the junction contained 4 bases not matched to a gene. CDR1 is LGHDT, CDR2 YNNKEL, per germline (reference sequence). This CDR3 comprises 14 residues. The CDR3 DNA reads as TGTGCCAGCAGCCAAACAGGGGGGCAAGAAAAACTGTTTTTT. Translating it yields CASSQTGGQEKLFF.

This clone appeared once. The chain links TRBV7-6 to TRBJ2-7, with TRBD2 matching 10 bases. CDR3 length equals 15 residues. The junction had 8 bases not matched to a gene; V was cut back by 5 bases and J by 4 bases. The germline V gene encodes CDR1 SGHVS and CDR2 FNYEAQ. The CDR3 DNA reads TGTGCCAGCAGCCCACGGACTAGCGGAATATACGAGCAGTACTTC. This gives the protein CASSPRTSGIYEQYF.

The chain joins TRBV25-1 to TRBJ2-7; 8 bases agree with TRBD1. This CDR3 is 14 amino acids long. The germline CDR1 and CDR2 sequences are MGHDK and SYGVNS. V lost 3 bases to trimming and J lost 5 bases; unmatched junction nucleotides: 6. The CDR3 DNA follows: TGTGCCAGCAGTGACGCAGACAGGGGCGACGAGCAGTACTTC. Residues: CASSDADRGDEQYF.

The genes are TRBV5-1 and TRBJ2-7; TRBD1 might be the D (6 bases). This CDR3 comprises 14 residues. V shed 4 bases and J shed 3 bases, with 14 bases lying between them. Germline CDR1 and CDR2: SGHRS and YFSETQ. The CDR3 protein is CASSMTGRGYEQYF. As DNA, the CDR3 is TGCGCCAGCAGCATGACAGGTAGGGGCTACGAGCAGTACTTC.

The rearrangement joins TRBV9 to TRBJ1-3; possible D gene TRBD1, 5 bases. CDR1 and CDR2 (germline): SGDLS, YYNGEE. The germline V and J ends were trimmed by 0 bases and 4 bases, with 20 bases remaining between them. This CDR3 comprises 18 residues. CDR3 in amino acids: CASSVGTVRADWGNTIYF. CDR3 nucleotides: TGTGCCAGCAGCGTAGGGACGGTCAGGGCCGATTGGGGAAACACCATATATTTT.

This clone was picked up one time. Since a much larger clone is just one base distant, this may be a read error. This chain uses TRBV7-3 with TRBJ2-1; maybe TRBD1 (6 bases). The germline V gene has CDR1 SGHTA and CDR2 FQGTGA. This CDR3 contains 13 residues. V shed 0 bases and J shed 6 bases, with 6 bases lying between them. The CDR3 nucleotides read TGTGCCAGCAGCTTAACAGGGGGCAATGAGCAGTTCTTC. Protein: CASSLTGGNEQFF.

This chain connects TRBV4-2 to TRBJ1-2, with TRBD1 matching 8 bases. The length of the CDR3 is 16 residues. Trimming took 1 base from V and 8 from J; bases not matched to a gene: 12. The germline V gene encodes CDR1 LGHNA and CDR2 YNFKEQ. CDR3 residues: CASSQANRGTLGGYTF. CDR3 coding DNA: TGTGCCAGCAGCCAAGCAAACAGGGGGACGCTGGGGGGCTACACCTTC.

The chain joins TRBV4-2 to TRBJ2-4, with D perhaps TRBD2 (6 bases). The germline V gene encodes CDR1 LGHNA and CDR2 YNFKEQ. The CDR3 totals 16 residues. The germline V and J ends were trimmed by 0 bases and 6 bases, with 15 bases remaining between them. The CDR3 is CASSQDSPHGGNIQYF. Written as DNA, the CDR3 is TGTGCCAGCAGCCAAGATTCCCCTCACGGGGGAAACATTCAGTACTTC.

The chain carries TRBV11-2 and TRBJ1-2, with TRBD1 matching 9 bases. The CDR3 is made up of 15 amino acids. Germline CDR1 reads SGHAT; CDR2 reads FQNNGV. The V segment lost 5 bases and the J segment 5 bases; nucleotides outside the gene matches: 9. The CDR3 loop reads CASSVRPGTGYGYTF. DNA for the CDR3: TGTGCCAGCAGCGTACGCCCCGGGACAGGGTATGGCTACACCTTC.

The genes are TRBV7-9 and TRBJ1-1; 7 positions agree with TRBD1. Trimming removed 5 bases from V and 1 base from J; junction bases left unmatched: 4. The CDR3 consists of 14 residues. In germline, CDR1 is SEHNR, CDR2 FQNEAQ (reference sequence). The CDR3 reads CASSRQGGNTEAFF. The CDR3 DNA follows: TGTGCCAGCAGCCGACAGGGAGGGAACACTGAAGCTTTCTTT.

With respect to this clone: The identical CDR3 is also encoded by other nucleotide sequences in the sample. The chain couples TRBV6-5 to TRBJ2-3, with 8 bases matching TRBD2. Trimming took 8 bases from V and 1 from J; bases not matched to a gene: 5. Germline V gives CDR1 MNHEY, CDR2 SVGAGI. The CDR3 length is 14 residues. The CDR3 nucleotides are TGTGCCAGCGGGCTAGCGGGCGGCACAGATACGCAGTATTTT. This translates into CASGLAGGTDTQYF.

V gene TRBV4-1 combines with J gene TRBJ1-1; D not certain. The germline V gene encodes CDR1 MGHRA and CDR2 YSYEKL. The CDR3 totals 13 residues. Trimming stripped 1 base from V and 6 bases from J, with 9 bases between. Here the CDR3 reads CASSQGGFPEAFF. CDR3 coding DNA: TGCGCCAGCAGCCAAGGCGGTTTTCCTGAAGCTTTCTTT.

This clone was picked up one time. The V call is TRBV6-2 or TRBV6-3, the J call TRBJ1-6, with D perhaps TRBD1 (5 bases). Trimming left V 4 bases short and J 4 bases short, with 20 bases between. Germline CDR1 MNHEY, CDR2 SVGEGT. The CDR3 covers 18 residues. Here the CDR3 DNA reads TGTGCCAGCAGTTCATCCAGGGCACCCACTGCTTATAATTCACCCCTCCACTTT. Translating gives CASSSSRAPTAYNSPLHF.

This clone has more than one count but fewer than ten. The rearrangement joins TRBV19 to TRBJ1-2, with D perhaps TRBD1 (6 bases). V lost 7 bases and J 6 bases, leaving 15 bases between the germline ends. Germline loops: CDR1 LNHDA, CDR2 SQIVND (reference sequence). The CDR3 sequence is 13 residues long. This CDR3 reads CASKGVGLDGYTF. The CDR3 DNA sequence: TGTGCCAGTAAGGGGGTGGGGCTGGATGGCTACACCTTC. Combining the CDR3 with reference TRBV19 and TRBJ1-2 gives the whole variable domain DGGITQSPKYLFRKEGQNVTLSCEQNLNHDAMYWYRQDPGQGLRLIYYSQIVNDFQKGDIAEGYSVSREKKESFPLTVTSAQKNPTAFYLCASKGVGLDGYTFGSGTRLTVV.

The chain has TRBV18 and TRBJ1-2; perhaps TRBD1 as D (6 bases). CDR3 size: 14 residues. CDR1 KGHSH and CDR2 LQKENI come from the germline V gene. Deletions cut 3 bases from V and 3 bases from J, with 11 bases between. The CDR3 bases are TGTGCCAGCTCACCTACCGACAGGTACTATGGCTACACCTTC. Translating it yields CASSPTDRYYGYTF. The full variable domain, completed using reference TRBV18 and TRBJ1-2, is NAGVMQNPRHLVRRRGQEARLRCSPMKGHSHVYWYRQLPEEGLKFMVYLQKENIIDESGMPKERFSAEFPKEGPSILRIQQVVRGDSAAYFCASSPTDRYYGYTFGSGTRLTVV.

The chain uses TRBV7-9 and TRBJ1-2; 8 bases fit TRBD1. The CDR3 sequence is 15 residues long. V shed 5 bases, J shed 5 bases, and the junction held 10 bases outside the gene matches. Germline V CDR1 and CDR2: SEHNR, FQNEAQ (reference sequence). The CDR3 DNA reads TGTGCCAGCAGCGCGAGACAGGGGTCTACATATGGCTACACCTTC. This encodes CASSARQGSTYGYTF.

The V gene is TRBV18, the J gene TRBJ2-5; 9 nucleotides match TRBD2. V trimming: 6 bases; J trimming: 2 bases; junction bases outside the gene matches: 16. This CDR3 contains 18 residues. Germline V gene sequence: CDR1 KGHSH, CDR2 LQKENI. The CDR3 nucleotides read TGTGCCAGCTCGCGATTATCAGGGCTAGCGGGGAATCAAGAGACCCAGTACTTC. This codes for CASSRLSGLAGNQETQYF.

The rearrangement links TRBV2 to TRBJ1-5; D is unclear. Per germline, CDR1 SNHLY and CDR2 FYNNEI. CDR3 size: 14 residues. Trimming took 1 base from V and 6 from J, leaving 10 bases between them. CDR3 sequence reads: CASSEVHVGQPQHF. Written as DNA, the CDR3 is TGTGCCAGCAGTGAAGTTCACGTCGGTCAGCCCCAGCATTTT.

The V and J genes are TRBV27 and TRBJ2-7; TRBD1 is a possible D gene (6 bases). In germline, CDR1 is MNHEY, CDR2 SMNVEV (reference sequence). The CDR3 sequence is 14 residues long. Trimming took off 6 bases at V and 4 bases at J, with 16 bases between the two ends. Written as DNA, the CDR3 is TGTGCCAGCAGGTACAGGGCCTCCGTATACGAGCAGTACTTC. This encodes CASRYRASVYEQYF.

A remark on this clone: Different DNA sequences within this sample yield the same CDR3. V is TRBV9 and J is TRBJ2-1; TRBD1 is a possible D gene (5 bases). Trimming left V 0 bases short and J 0 bases short, with 7 bases between. The CDR3 is made up of 15 amino acids. Germline V gene lookup returns CDR1 SGDLS and CDR2 YYNGEE. This CDR3 is CASSVAGNSYNEQFF. Here the CDR3 DNA reads TGTGCCAGCAGCGTAGCAGGGAACTCCTACAATGAGCAGTTCTTC.

The V gene is TRBV18, the J gene TRBJ1-5, with a possible D match to TRBD1 (6 bases). Per the germline V gene, CDR1 is KGHSH and CDR2 is LQKENI. Trimming left V 6 bases short and J 0 bases short, with 9 bases between. This CDR3 is built from 14 residues. CDR3 nucleotide sequence: TGTGCCAGCTCGACACAGGGTAGCAATCAGCCCCAGCATTTT. This sequence encodes CASSTQGSNQPQHF.

The J gene is TRBJ2-2, the V gene TRBV5-5; 7 nucleotides agree with TRBD1. The CDR3 consists of 13 residues. Germline CDR1 reads SGHKS; CDR2 reads YYEKEE (reference sequence). The ends lost 6 bases at V and 4 bases at J; junction bases unmatched: 3. The CDR3 DNA sequence: TGTGCCAGCACGGGACAGATCACCGGGGAGCTGTTTTTT. It specifies CASTGQITGELFF.

This clone appeared once. V gene TRBV2 combines with J gene TRBJ1-5; 8 bases line up with TRBD1. The CDR3 contains 13 residues. Trimming at V came to 7 bases and at J to 10 bases, leaving 9 bases not matched to a gene. CDR1 is SNHLY and CDR2 is FYNNEI in the germline V gene. The CDR3 region is CASTQGQESPQHF. CDR3 nucleotide sequence: TGTGCCAGCACCCAGGGACAGGAGAGTCCCCAGCATTTT.